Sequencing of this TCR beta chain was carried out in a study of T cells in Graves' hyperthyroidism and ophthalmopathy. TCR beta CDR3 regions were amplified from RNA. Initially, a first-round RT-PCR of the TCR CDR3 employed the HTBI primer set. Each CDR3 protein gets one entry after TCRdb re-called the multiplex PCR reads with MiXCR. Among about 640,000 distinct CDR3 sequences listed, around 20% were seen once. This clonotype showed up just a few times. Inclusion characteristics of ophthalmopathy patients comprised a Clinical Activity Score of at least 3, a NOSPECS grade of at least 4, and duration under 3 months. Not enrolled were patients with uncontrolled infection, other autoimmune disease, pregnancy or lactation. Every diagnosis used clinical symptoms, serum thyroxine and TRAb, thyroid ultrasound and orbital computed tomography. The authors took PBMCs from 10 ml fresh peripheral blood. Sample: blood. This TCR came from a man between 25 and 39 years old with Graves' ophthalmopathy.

Here the CDR3 reads CASSAGTSPTGELFF. The CDR3 DNA reads TGTGCCAGCAGCGCCGGGACTAGCCCCACCGGGGAGCTGTTTTTT. The V and J genes are TRBV6-4 and TRBJ2-2; TRBD2 agrees at 9 bases. The germline CDR1 and CDR2 sequences are MRHNA and SNTAGT. Unmatched junction bases numbered 6, after V lost 6 bases and J lost 4 bases. This CDR3 spans 15 amino acids.